One and the same sample provided the 18 T cell receptor beta chains below, sequenced in a study of CD8 T cells in Susac syndrome. Reverse transcription used about 0.45 to 1 ug RNA and random hexamers. Each CDR3 protein gets one entry after TCRdb re-called the immunoSEQ multiplex PCR reads with MiXCR. The data show a few hundred thousand distinct CDR3 sequences, with around 93% seen just once and 0.15% held by the top ten. Sequences were obtained from CD4+ T cells from PBMCs. The receptors originated from a human donor with Susac syndrome.

The chain has TRBV3-1 and TRBJ2-4, with 10 bases aligning to TRBD2. CDR1 and CDR2 from the germline V gene are LGHDT and YNNKEL (reference sequence). With V trimmed by 0 bases and J by 9 bases, 8 bases remained unmatched. CDR3 length: 16 amino acids. CDR3 sequence: CASSQDEAGGRFIQYF. For the CDR3, the DNA is TGTGCCAGCAGCCAAGATGAAGCGGGGGGGCGCTTCATTCAGTACTTC.

The genes are TRBV29-1 and TRBJ2-7; D might be TRBD1 (5 bases). Germline-derived CDR1 and CDR2 are SQVTM and ANQGSEA. The CDR3 totals 14 residues. V was cut by 6 bases and J by 2 bases, with 17 bases left in between. The CDR3 is CSVQRAGNAYEQYF. CDR3 DNA: TGCAGCGTCCAAAGGGCAGGGAACGCCTACGAGCAGTACTTC.

The V call is TRBV5-4, the J call TRBJ1-6, with D unclear. This CDR3 spans 15 amino acids. V was pared by 0 bases and J by 5 bases, with 9 bases between. The V gene's germline CDR1 is SGHNT and CDR2 YYREEE (reference sequence). The CDR3 spells CASSLGSLDNSPLHF. DNA for the CDR3: TGTGCCAGCAGCTTGGGCAGCCTAGATAATTCACCCCTCCACTTT.

Concerning this clonotype itself: A read error may produce the germline difference seen at one junction end. The chain joins TRBV20-1 to TRBJ1-1; D remains ambiguous. The CDR3 covers 13 residues. Per germline, CDR1 DFQATT and CDR2 SNEGSKA (reference sequence). The CDR3 DNA follows: TGCAGCGCCGACCAAGGACGGTACACTGAAGTTTTCTTT. It encodes CSADQGRYTEVFF.

This clonotype was recorded once. The rearrangement links TRBV24-1 to TRBJ2-3; D is ambiguous. Trimming took 2 bases from V and 5 from J, leaving 4 bases between them. Germline assignment: CDR1 KGHDR and CDR2 SFDVKD. This CDR3 is 12 amino acids long. The CDR3 DNA reads TGTGCCACCAGTGATTGGGAAGATACGCAGTATTTT. Translation gives CATSDWEDTQYF.

The V gene is TRBV5-1, the J gene TRBJ1-6; no clear D gene. V lost 0 bases and J lost 1, with 8 bases in between. The CDR3 has 16 amino acids. Germline loops: CDR1 SGHRS, CDR2 YFSETQ. CDR3 in amino acids: CASSLEGGSYNSPLHF. Here the CDR3 DNA reads TGCGCCAGCAGCTTGGAAGGAGGATCCTATAATTCACCCCTCCACTTT.

V and J are TRBV5-6 and TRBJ2-1, with 8 bases aligning to TRBD2. Germline lookup yields CDR1 SGHDT and CDR2 YYEEEE. The CDR3 runs to 15 residues. With 3 bases clipped from V and 4 bases from J, the junction kept 6 bases outside the gene matches. The CDR3 is CASSWSGGPYNEQFF. In DNA, the CDR3 is TGTGCCAGCAGCTGGAGCGGGGGACCTTACAATGAGCAGTTCTTC.

The chain combines TRBV10-3 with TRBJ2-7; 11 bases fit TRBD2. Germline values: CDR1 ENHRY, CDR2 SYGVKD. CDR3 size: 14 residues. V lost 6 bases, J lost 0 bases, and 1 base stayed unmatched. This chain's CDR3 is CAIRTSGDSYEQYF. Here the CDR3 DNA reads TGTGCCATCAGGACTAGCGGGGACTCCTACGAGCAGTACTTC.

This clonotype was detected a few times. J is TRBJ1-1 and V is TRBV7-9; no firm D call. In germline, CDR1 is SEHNR, CDR2 FQNEAQ (reference sequence). CDR3 length equals 14 residues. Trimming took 3 bases from V and 1 from J, leaving 9 bases between them. Written as DNA, the CDR3 is TGTGCCAGCAGCTTGTACGGAAGGAACACTGAAGCTTTCTTT. Its protein product is CASSLYGRNTEAFF.

The rearrangement links TRBV4-3 to TRBJ1-2; TRBD1 is a possible D gene (5 bases). Germline V CDR1 and CDR2: LGHNA, YSLEER. Trimming took off 0 bases at V and 2 bases at J, with 10 bases between the two ends. This CDR3 spans 15 amino acids. CDR3 loop: CASSQERDRNYGYTF. In DNA form, the CDR3 reads TGCGCCAGCAGCCAAGAGCGGGACCGAAACTATGGCTACACCTTC.

This chain's CDR3 is CASSTPLQRLVTDTQYF. The CDR3 DNA follows: TGTGCCAGCAGCACCCCCCTACAAAGATTGGTCACAGATACGCAGTATTTT. The chain recombines TRBV7-2 with TRBJ2-3; D gene uncertain. This CDR3 contains 17 residues. Per the germline V gene, CDR1 is SGHTA and CDR2 is FQGNSA. Trimming took off 5 bases at V and 2 bases at J, with 20 bases between the two ends.

The gene calls are TRBV18 and TRBJ2-2; D might be TRBD1 or TRBD2, each matching 5 bases. V gave up 2 bases and J gave up 2 bases, with 15 bases separating them. Germline CDR1 KGHSH, CDR2 LQKENI. The CDR3 runs to 17 residues. CDR3 amino acids: CASSPGRKGLNTGELFF. The CDR3 region has the DNA TGTGCCAGCTCACCAGGGAGAAAGGGGTTAAACACCGGGGAGCTGTTTTTT.

V is TRBV24-1 and J is TRBJ2-7; the D is unclear. V lost 4 bases, J lost 6 bases, and 12 bases lay in between. Germline V gene data show CDR1 as KGHDR and CDR2 as SFDVKD. This CDR3 is built from 13 residues. The CDR3 sequence: CATSDRDNPEQYF. The CDR3 coding sequence is TGTGCCACCAGTGACCGAGACAACCCCGAGCAGTACTTC.

The rearrangement joins TRBV12-3 or TRBV12-4 to TRBJ1-2; D not resolved. This CDR3 has 13 residues. Trimming took 3 bases from V and 8 from J, leaving 13 bases between them. CDR3 in amino acids: CASSLFQVEGYTF. The CDR3 coding sequence is TGTGCCAGCAGTTTGTTTCAGGTCGAAGGCTACACCTTC.

The chain recombines TRBV2 with TRBJ1-1; a weak D match, TRBD1 (6 bases). V was pared by 6 bases and J by 9 bases, with 14 bases between. The CDR3 loop spans 12 amino acids. Looked up from germline, CDR1 is SNHLY and CDR2 is FYNNEI. In DNA form, the CDR3 reads TGTGCCAGCAGAGCAACAGGGCCAAAAGCTTTCTTT. This gives the protein CASRATGPKAFF.

The chain carries TRBV5-1 and TRBJ2-7; 7 bases line up with TRBD2. Germline values: CDR1 SGHRS, CDR2 YFSETQ. The V segment lost 1 base and the J segment 7 bases; nucleotides outside the gene matches: 11. CDR3 size: 15 residues. CDR3 protein: CASSLTGEGLVEQYF. The CDR3 DNA reads as TGCGCCAGCAGCTTGACCGGGGAGGGCCTGGTAGAGCAGTACTTC.

V gene TRBV12-3 or TRBV12-4 combines with J gene TRBJ1-2; D gene ambiguous. Deletions cut 8 bases from V and 4 bases from J, with 17 bases between. The CDR3 sequence is 14 residues long. The CDR3 nucleotides are TGTGCCAGCTCCTCAGGTCTAATCCGCTATGGCTACACCTTC. Translation: CASSSGLIRYGYTF.

The rearrangement uses TRBV30 and TRBJ1-6, with 7 bases lining up with TRBD1. Germline CDR1 reads GTSNPN; CDR2 reads SVGIG (reference sequence). The CDR3 sequence is 14 residues long. After removal of 3 bases from V and 5 bases from J, the junction contained 4 bases not matched to a gene. CDR3 residues: CAWRVDRDNSPLHF. The CDR3 nucleotides are TGTGCCTGGAGGGTAGACAGGGATAATTCACCCCTCCACTTT.